This section outlines one TCR beta chain sequence together with its context. Its cognate antigen is unknown. The data were produced by immunoSEQ multiplex PCR, yet TCRdb's version contains in-frame clones alone and is incomplete. This table has approximately 80,000 clones, more than 85% appearing once. The sample originates from a study of T cell responses to AZD1222 COVID-19 vaccine. Findings of the study overall: The breadth and depth of Spike-specific TCRs increased once two AZD1222 doses had been given. In a largely white British group with more females than males, clonal diversity was possibly underestimated. Along spike, vaccine-associated CD4 TCRs were found throughout, with dominance at 160-218 and 743-854.

This TCR was recovered from an adult who received the AZD1222 COVID-19 vaccine. Sequences were derived from peripheral blood, sampled 28 days after the second AZD1222 dose.

The DNA of the CDR3 is TGTGCCAGCTCACCACCTGGGGACTATGGCTACACCTTC. Encoded protein: CASSPPGDYGYTF. The chain joins TRBV18 to TRBJ1-2; D uncertain. The V end was cut by 0 bases, the J end by 3 bases, with 5 bases between. Per the germline V gene, CDR1 is KGHSH and CDR2 is LQKENI. This CDR3 has 13 residues.